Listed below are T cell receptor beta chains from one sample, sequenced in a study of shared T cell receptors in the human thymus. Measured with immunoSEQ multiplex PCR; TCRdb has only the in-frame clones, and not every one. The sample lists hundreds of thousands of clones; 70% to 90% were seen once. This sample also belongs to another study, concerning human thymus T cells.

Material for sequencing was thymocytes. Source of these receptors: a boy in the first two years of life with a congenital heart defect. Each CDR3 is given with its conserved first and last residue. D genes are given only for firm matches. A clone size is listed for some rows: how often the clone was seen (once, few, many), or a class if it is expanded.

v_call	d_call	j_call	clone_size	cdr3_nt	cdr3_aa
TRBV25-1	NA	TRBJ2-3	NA	TGTGCCAGCAGTGACTCTTGGAGCGGAAGCACAGATACGCAGTATTTT	CASSDSWSGSTDTQYF
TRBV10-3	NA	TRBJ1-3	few	TGTGCCATCAGCCAGGCGAACTCTGGAAACACCATATATTTT	CAISQANSGNTIYF
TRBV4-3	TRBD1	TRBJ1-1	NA	TGCGCCAGCAGCCAATGCCCGGGACAGGGGCCGACTGAAGCTTTCTTT	CASSQCPGQGPTEAFF
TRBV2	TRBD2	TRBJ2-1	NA	TGTGCCACGCACCCCGGGGCAACTAGCGGGATACGGGAGCAGTTCTTC	CATHPGATSGIREQFF
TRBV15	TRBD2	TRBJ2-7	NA	TGTGCCACCAGCAGAATTAGCGGGCTGTACGAGCAGTACTTC	CATSRISGLYEQYF
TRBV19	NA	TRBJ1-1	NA	TGTGCCAGTAGTATGGTGAGGGCGGGGATGAACACTGAAGCTTTCTTT	CASSMVRAGMNTEAFF
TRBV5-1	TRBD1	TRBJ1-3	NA	TGCGCCAGCAGCCTGCCCGGGACAGCAGCCTCTGGAAACACCATATATTTT	CASSLPGTAASGNTIYF
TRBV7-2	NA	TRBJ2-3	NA	TGTGCCAGCAGTTCCGACGGGGATGCTCATCTTGAAGATACGCAGTATTTT	CASSSDGDAHLEDTQYF
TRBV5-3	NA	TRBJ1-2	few	TGTGCCAGAAGCTTCCGTCGGCGGGACTCCCAAGCCCGGGCTAACTATGGCTACACCTTC	CARSFRRRDSQARANYGYTF
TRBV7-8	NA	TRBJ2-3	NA	TGTGCCAGCAGCACCAGGCCGCGGGGGCAAGATACGCAGTATTTT	CASSTRPRGQDTQYF
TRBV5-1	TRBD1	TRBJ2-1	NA	TGCGCCAGCAGCCCCCCTGCTCGGACAGGGAGAACCGACAATGAGCAGTTCTTC	CASSPPARTGRTDNEQFF